This T cell receptor beta chain was retrieved from a study of CD8+CD57+ T cells in acquired aplastic anemia. This clonotype came up many times. A much larger clonotype is one base distant, so this may be a read error. Germline loops: CDR1 SEHNR, CDR2 FQNEAQ (reference sequence). CDR3 length: 12 residues. Genomic DNA served as template for TCR beta VDJ and CDR3 profiling. TCRdb analysed the reads with MiXCR anew, one entry per CDR3 protein. The sample comprises approximately 65,000 distinct CDR3 sequences, around 50% of which are singletons, and 2.5% rests with the top ten. J is TRBJ1-6 and V is TRBV7-9, with D uncertain. This receptor was obtained from a human donor in good health, serving as a control. Sample: sorted CD4+, CD8+, or CD8+CD57+ T cells (not recorded which) from PBMCs. DNA of the CDR3: TGTGCCAGCAGCTCAAACAATTCACCCCTCCGCTTT. Translated, it gives CASSSNNSPLRF.